This record covers a single T cell receptor (beta chain). This clonotype appeared many times. The clone's antigen remains unknown. Base quality data are lacking; no much larger clone is found one base away. Stable Graves' hyperthyroidism was defined as no progression to ophthalmopathy during 18 months of follow-up. Hyperthyroidism patients were newly diagnosed, had a disease duration of under 2 months, and were aged 18 to 65 years. The study excluded patients with uncontrolled infections, other autoimmune diseases, pregnancy or lactation. Diagnoses relied on clinical symptoms, serum thyroxine and TRAb, thyroid ultrasound and orbital computed tomography. Ficoll-Paque density gradient centrifugation was used to isolate PBMCs from around 10 ml of fresh peripheral blood. Total RNA was extracted with Trizol reagent, and quality was checked on an Agilent 2100 Bioanalyzer. TCR beta CDR3 regions were amplified from RNA transcripts. The TCR CDR3 was subjected to a first round of RT-PCR using the HTBI primer set and the Qiagen OneStep RT-PCR kit. The libraries were constructed in a second round of multiplex PCR and then size-selected and purified. Sequencing of the libraries was done on an Illumina HiSeq2000 using paired-end 100 bp reads. The authors processed their data as follows. SOAPnuke was used to process the raw data, removing reads that contained adapters or uncalled bases, had a mean Phred below 15, or lacked an exact match to the constant primer or identifier. COPE v1.2.5 was used to merge the high-quality paired reads, and each unique nucleotide sequence was defined as a clonotype. MiTCR v1.1 was used to align clonotypes to the IMGT TRBV, TRBD and TRBJ reference segments. Only V-J combinations with frequency above 0.0001, covering about 99% of repertoires, were analysed. A TCS score was defined as the ratio between F50 (clonal expansion) and ExV (chaos), using BLOSUM62-based TCRdist between CDR3 peptides within each V-J. Welch's t-statistics and random forest reduced roughly 500 V-J features to roughly 13, which were used in a naive Bayes classifier (R e1071). Using fastp at Q25 and MiXCR, TCRdb reprocessed the public reads and kept productive beta chains. Entries that share a CDR3 protein sequence are merged under the most common genes and DNA. These V and J calls derive from TCRdb rather than the authors' analysis. The sample table holds more than 550,000 distinct CDR3 sequences, of which around 16% were seen once. 15% to 18% of the sample lies in the top ten.

Reading from cysteine to phenylalanine, the CDR3 counts 19 amino acids. Solely the CDR3 DNA is kept, with 57 bases framed from the first base. As encoded in the germline V gene (reference sequence), CDR1 is DFQATT while CDR2 is SNEGSKA. A distance of 26 bases separates the germline ends of V and J, which lose 1 base and 2 bases respectively. The data were obtained in a study of T cells in Graves' hyperthyroidism and ophthalmopathy (dated 2019 in TCRdb). About the study as a whole: Peripheral blood samples were taken at initial diagnosis, before any treatment was given. A discovery cohort of roughly 100 patients, roughly 45 with Graves' ophthalmopathy and 55 to 60 with stable Graves' hyperthyroidism, was used to find distinguishing TCR V-J signatures. Prospective prediction of ophthalmopathy was tested in an independent validation cohort of under 20 hyperthyroidism patients and 17 patients who later progressed to ophthalmopathy. The roughly 91 discovery patients were randomly divided into training and test sets at a 7:3 ratio. Thyroid tissue and blood T-cell repertoires from six Graves' hyperthyroidism patients were also compared in the study. Following sampling, methimazole starting at 30 mg daily was given to hyperthyroidism patients, and high-dose intravenous methylprednisolone was given to ophthalmopathy patients. According to the paper, TCR Vbeta CDR3 sequencing was carried out on 135 peripheral blood samples, which came from under 50 ophthalmopathy, about 75 hyperthyroidism and approximately 17 progressor patients. What the research found in general, with its limitations: Most expanded thyroid clonotypes (frequency above 0.001) were also detected in blood, suggesting blood repertoires may reflect thyroid immune responses. In cross-validation, a model built on a 13 V-J signature told ophthalmopathy apart from stable hyperthyroidism with just under 90% sensitivity and about 81% specificity, and in testing the same model reached 80%/75%. Sample size was not statistically predetermined, and investigators were not blinded to group allocation. In validation, the model predicted progression to ophthalmopathy a median of about 6.5 months before onset, with about 64% sensitivity and roughly 73% specificity.

The source of this sequence is a man aged 50 to 59 with Graves' hyperthyroidism. Sequencing was done on a sample of blood. This chain is built from TRBV20-1 and TRBJ2-5, with a weak D call of TRBD2 (6 bases match). The nucleotide sequence is TGCAGTGCTAGAGTTCCGCGGTGGAGGTCTGAGGGAGGACAAGAGACCCAGTACTTC. It is translated as CSARVPRWRSEGGQETQYF.